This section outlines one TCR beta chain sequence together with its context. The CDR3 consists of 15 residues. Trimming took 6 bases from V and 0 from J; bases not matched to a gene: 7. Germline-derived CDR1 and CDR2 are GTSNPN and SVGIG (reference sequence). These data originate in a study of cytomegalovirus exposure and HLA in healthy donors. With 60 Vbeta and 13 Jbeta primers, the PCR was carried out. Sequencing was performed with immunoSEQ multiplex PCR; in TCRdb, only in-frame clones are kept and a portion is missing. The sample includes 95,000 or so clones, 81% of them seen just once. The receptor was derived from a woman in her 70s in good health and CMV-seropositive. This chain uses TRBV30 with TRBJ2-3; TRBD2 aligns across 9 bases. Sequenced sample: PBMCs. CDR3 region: CACGTSRSSTDTQYF. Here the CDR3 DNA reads TGTGCCTGCGGGACTAGCAGATCGAGCACAGATACGCAGTATTTT.